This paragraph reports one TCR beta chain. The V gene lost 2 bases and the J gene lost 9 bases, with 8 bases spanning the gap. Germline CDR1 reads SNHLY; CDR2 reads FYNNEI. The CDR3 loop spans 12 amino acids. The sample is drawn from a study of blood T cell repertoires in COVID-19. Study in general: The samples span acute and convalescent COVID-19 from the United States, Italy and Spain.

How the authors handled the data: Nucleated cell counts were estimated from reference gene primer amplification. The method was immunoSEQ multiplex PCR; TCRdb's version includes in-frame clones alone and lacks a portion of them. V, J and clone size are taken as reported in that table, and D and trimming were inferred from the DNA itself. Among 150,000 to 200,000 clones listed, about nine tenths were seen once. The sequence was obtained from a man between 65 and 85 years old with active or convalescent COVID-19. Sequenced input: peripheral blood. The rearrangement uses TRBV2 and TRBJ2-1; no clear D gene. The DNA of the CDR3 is TGTGCCAGCAGTGAAATCACGGTTGAGCAGTTCTTC. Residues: CASSEITVEQFF.